This record covers a single TCR beta chain. These data are taken from a study of cytomegalovirus exposure and HLA in healthy donors. Only in-frame clones appear in the TCRdb table, and some are missing; sequencing was by immunoSEQ multiplex PCR. Here the sample spans 250,000 to 300,000 clones, 90% being singletons. CDR3 length: 13 residues. Per the germline V gene, CDR1 is SGHNT and CDR2 is YYREEE (reference sequence). Losses at the gene ends were 3 bases for V and 2 bases for J; bases not matched to a gene: 1. The sequence came from a woman younger than 30 in good health and CMV-seronegative. The sequenced material came from PBMCs. This rearrangement joins TRBV5-4 to TRBJ1-2; TRBD1 matches at 7 bases. The CDR3 DNA reads as TGTGCCAGCAGCTGGGACAGAAACTATGGCTACACCTTC. This codes for CASSWDRNYGYTF.